This T cell receptor (beta chain) was captured by sequencing in a study of blood T cells in healthy people across ages. The CDR3 runs 14 residues. V shed 3 bases and J shed 4 bases, with 14 bases lying between them. Germline loops: CDR1 SGHRS, CDR2 YFSETQ. Then a second PCR, running about 6 to 11 cycles, was carried out with a sample-barcoded 5' primer and a J-beta primer mix. Each CDR3 protein is one row after TCRdb ran MiXCR on the 5' RACE reads. The table lists some 730,000 distinct CDR3 sequences, over 20% of them singletons. Each donor supplied around 9.6 milliliters of peripheral blood. The V call is TRBV5-1, the J call TRBJ2-7; maybe TRBD1 (5 bases). This TCR was recovered from a man aged 70-80 years in good health. The specimen was blood. This CDR3 reads CASSSDIFGYEQYF. The CDR3 nucleotides read TGCGCCAGCAGCTCGGACATCTTTGGTTACGAGCAGTACTTC. Together with reference TRBV5-1 and TRBJ2-7, the CDR3 gives the full variable domain: KAGVTQTPRYLIKTRGQQVTLSCSPISGHRSVSWYQQTPGQGLQFLFEYFSETQRNKGNFPGRFSGRQFSNSRSEMNVSTLELGDSALYLCASSSDIFGYEQYFGPGTRLTVT.